Each of the 27 T cell receptor beta chains below was sequenced from the same sample in a study of PD-L1 blockade in urothelial cancer. As to time point: pretreatment peripheral blood. Some clones are missing from TCRdb's copy, which holds only in-frame ones; the method was immunoSEQ multiplex PCR. Seen here are some 87,000 clones, about nine tenths observed once, and the top ten hold 2%. The input for sequencing was PBMCs, taken around atezolizumab (anti-PD-L1) treatment. Receptor source: a man in his 60s with urothelial cancer.

V is TRBV11-3 and J is TRBJ2-1; D call uncertain. Per germline, CDR1 SGHNT and CDR2 YENEEA. V was trimmed by 1 base and J by 4 bases, leaving 11 bases between them. The CDR3 consists of 15 residues. CDR3 region: CASSLGNRVYNEQFF. The CDR3 DNA reads as TGTGCCAGCAGCTTAGGGAATCGGGTTTACAATGAGCAGTTCTTC.

This chain connects TRBV5-6 to TRBJ1-2; TRBD1 agrees at 9 bases. The V and J ends lost 5 bases and 1 base, in that order; junction bases with no gene match: 3. Germline V gives CDR1 SGHDT, CDR2 YYEEEE. This CDR3 spans 14 amino acids. The CDR3 loop is CASRTTGGNYGYTF. DNA of the CDR3: TGTGCCAGCAGGACGACAGGGGGTAACTATGGCTACACCTTC.

The genes are TRBV7-3 and TRBJ1-1; D possibly corresponds to TRBD1 (6 bases). Germline V gives CDR1 SGHTA, CDR2 FQGTGA. The germline V and J ends were trimmed by 5 bases and 2 bases, with 15 bases remaining between them. There are 15 residues in the CDR3. CDR3 protein: CASSPRGGGNTEAFF. The DNA for the CDR3 is TGTGCCAGCAGCCCCCGGGGGGGCGGAAACACTGAAGCTTTCTTT.

The V call is TRBV9, the J call TRBJ1-2; TRBD1 aligns across 10 bases. V trimming: 4 bases; J trimming: 1 base; junction bases outside the gene matches: 4. The CDR3 extends over 15 amino acids. Germline V gene sequence: CDR1 SGDLS, CDR2 YYNGEE. The CDR3 nucleotides read TGTGCCAGCAGCCCGAGGACAGGGGGTAACTATGGCTACACCTTC. Translation: CASSPRTGGNYGYTF.

The chain links TRBV7-6 to TRBJ2-3; D gene unclear. V lost 5 bases and J lost 5, with 11 bases in between. Germline values: CDR1 SGHVS, CDR2 FNYEAQ. This CDR3 is 13 amino acids long. In DNA, the CDR3 is TGTGCCAGCAGCGGGCAACCACGAGATACGCAGTATTTT. This sequence encodes CASSGQPRDTQYF.

Worth noting for this clone: Other DNA sequences in the same sample also yield this CDR3. This chain uses TRBV27 with TRBJ2-5, with 15 bases identical to TRBD2. The CDR3 extends over 15 amino acids. Germline trimming cut 6 bases from V and 5 bases from J; bases unmatched to any gene: 4. Germline lookup yields CDR1 MNHEY and CDR2 SMNVEV (reference sequence). In DNA form, the CDR3 reads TGTGCCAGCAGCCTCGGACTAGCGGGAGGGGAGACCCAGTACTTC. This gives the protein CASSLGLAGGETQYF.

The V gene is TRBV15, the J gene TRBJ1-2; D call uncertain. The germline V and J ends were trimmed by 1 base and 4 bases, with 7 bases remaining between them. This CDR3 contains 13 residues. Per the germline V gene, CDR1 is LNHNV and CDR2 is YYDKDF (reference sequence). Written as DNA, the CDR3 is TGTGCCACCAGCAGAGGGGCCGCCTATGGCTACACCTTC. This gives the protein CATSRGAAYGYTF. The entire variable domain, with the rest obtained from reference TRBV15 and TRBJ1-2, is as follows: DAMVIQNPRYQVTQFGKPVTLSCSQTLNHNVMYWYQQKSSQAPKLLFHYYDKDFNNEADTPDNFQSRRPNTSFCFLDIRSPGLGDTAMYLCATSRGAAYGYTFGSGTRLTVV.

The chain joins TRBV13 to TRBJ2-6; 8 bases align to TRBD1. The CDR3 contains 18 residues. Germline CDR1 PRHDT, CDR2 FYEKMQ (reference sequence). V shed 4 bases, J shed 4 bases, and the junction held 12 bases outside the gene matches. The CDR3 nucleotides are TGTGCCAGCAGCTCCCCTAAAGGGACAGGTTCCGGGGCCAACGTCCTGACTTTC. This encodes CASSSPKGTGSGANVLTF.

This clone was found once. This chain links TRBV28 with TRBJ2-4, with D perhaps TRBD1 (6 bases). Germline CDR1 MDHEN, CDR2 SYDVKM. V was pared by 5 bases and J by 0 bases, with 20 bases between. CDR3 length: 18 residues. The CDR3 protein is CASSLIPTGSLAKNIQYF. In DNA, the CDR3 is TGTGCCAGCAGTCTTATCCCTACAGGGAGTCTAGCCAAAAACATTCAGTACTTC. Filled out from reference TRBV28 and TRBJ2-4, the complete variable domain reads DVKVTQSSRYLVKRTGEKVFLECVQDMDHENMFWYRQDPGLGLRLIYFSYDVKMKEKGDIPEGYSVSREKKERFSLILESASTNQTSMYLCASSLIPTGSLAKNIQYFGAGTRLSVL.

This clone appeared once. This chain connects TRBV19 to TRBJ2-1, with 8 nucleotides matching TRBD2. V shed 3 bases, J shed 8 bases, and the junction held 6 bases outside the gene matches. The CDR3 runs 14 residues. The V gene's germline CDR1 is LNHDA and CDR2 SQIVND (reference sequence). The CDR3 sequence: CASSIRTAGDEQFF. The CDR3 nucleotides read TGTGCCAGTAGTATCAGGACAGCGGGGGATGAGCAGTTCTTC.

The chain employs TRBV4-2 and TRBJ2-7; D unresolved. This CDR3 has 15 amino acids. Germline CDR1 LGHNA, CDR2 YNFKEQ. With 0 bases removed from V and 0 bases from J, the gap between germline ends came to 9 bases. CDR3 nucleotides: TGTGCCAGCAGCCAAGATTGGGCAGGCTCCTACGAGCAGTACTTC. This gives the protein CASSQDWAGSYEQYF.

This clone was picked up one time. The V and J genes are TRBV14 and TRBJ1-2; tentative D call: TRBD1 (6 bases). Deletions cut 1 base from V and 3 bases from J, with 15 bases between. The CDR3 covers 16 residues. Per germline, CDR1 SGHDN and CDR2 FVKESK. The CDR3 sequence is CASSQVGGALDYGYTF. The CDR3 nucleotides read TGTGCCAGCAGCCAAGTCGGGGGGGCGCTGGACTATGGCTACACCTTC.

The chain recombines TRBV7-9 with TRBJ1-5; the match to TRBD1 covers 7 bases. Germline V gene lookup returns CDR1 SEHNR and CDR2 FQNEAQ (reference sequence). Trimming removed 4 bases from V and 3 bases from J; junction bases left unmatched: 6. The CDR3 consists of 15 residues. The CDR3 DNA reads TGTGCCAGCAGCTCCCAGGGGGGAAACAATCAGCCCCAGCATTTT. It translates to CASSSQGGNNQPQHF.

V usage is TRBV19 and J usage is TRBJ2-4, with D tentatively TRBD2 (5 bases). From germline, CDR1 is LNHDA and CDR2 SQIVND (reference sequence). The V gene lost 3 bases and the J gene lost 7 bases, with 19 bases spanning the gap. This CDR3 has 16 residues. The DNA for the CDR3 is TGTGCCAGTAGTATTTTACACTCAACTTCGGGGAACATTCAGTACTTC. Translated, it gives CASSILHSTSGNIQYF.

The sample holds one count of this clone. The V and J genes are TRBV9 and TRBJ2-2; TRBD1 matches at 7 bases. V shed 5 bases, J shed 0 bases, and the junction held 4 bases outside the gene matches. Germline CDR1 SGDLS, CDR2 YYNGEE. This CDR3 is 15 amino acids long. CDR3 DNA: TGTGCCAGCAGTCTGCAGGGGGCGAACACCGGGGAGCTGTTTTTT. Its translation: CASSLQGANTGELFF.

The V and J genes are TRBV5-6 and TRBJ1-1, with 7 bases that match TRBD1. Unmatched junction bases numbered 3, after V lost 2 bases and J lost 2 bases. The CDR3 totals 14 residues. The germline V gene has CDR1 SGHDT and CDR2 YYEEEE. The CDR3 here is CASSFTGDNTEAFF. DNA of the CDR3: TGTGCCAGCAGCTTTACAGGGGACAACACTGAAGCTTTCTTT.

The genes are TRBV5-6 and TRBJ2-1; weak D call: TRBD2 (6 bases). Germline CDR1 SGHDT, CDR2 YYEEEE. The CDR3 spans 12 residues. The V gene lost 5 bases and the J gene lost 7 bases, with 10 bases spanning the gap. The CDR3: CASSSLANEQFF. Written as DNA, the CDR3 is TGTGCCAGCAGTTCCCTAGCGAATGAGCAGTTCTTC.

V usage is TRBV7-9 and J usage is TRBJ1-2; D possibly corresponds to TRBD1 (6 bases). Germline V CDR1 and CDR2: SEHNR, FQNEAQ (reference sequence). This CDR3 spans 14 amino acids. The V end lost 5 bases, the J end lost 5 bases, and 15 bases lay between the germline ends. In nucleotides, the CDR3 is TGTGCCAGCAGCCCCGACAGGACCGGGTATGGCTACACCTTC. It encodes CASSPDRTGYGYTF.

This clone appeared a few times. V usage is TRBV13 and J usage is TRBJ2-7, with a weak D call TRBD1 (6 bases). Germline values: CDR1 PRHDT, CDR2 FYEKMQ (reference sequence). The CDR3 covers 15 residues. V was cut by 4 bases and J by 4 bases, with 17 bases left in between. CDR3 amino acids: CASSSGRDTVYEQYF. CDR3 coding DNA: TGTGCCAGCAGCTCCGGCCGGGACACGGTATACGAGCAGTACTTC. Based on the CDR3 plus reference TRBV13 and TRBJ2-7, the full variable domain is AAGVIQSPRHLIKEKRETATLKCYPIPRHDTVYWYQQGPGQDPQFLISFYEKMQSDKGSIPDRFSAQQFSDYHSELNMSSLELGDSALYFCASSSGRDTVYEQYFGPGTRLTVT.

The chain uses TRBV5-1 and TRBJ2-1; 15 bases agree with TRBD2. Germline V gives CDR1 SGHRS, CDR2 YFSETQ. The CDR3 contains 19 residues. V shed 0 bases and J 6 bases; nucleotides not matched to a gene: 10. Written as DNA, the CDR3 is TGCGCCAGCAGCTTGGGGACTAGCGGGAGGGGGGTTCCTGGCAATGAGCAGTTCTTC. Protein product: CASSLGTSGRGVPGNEQFF.

The genes are TRBV19 and TRBJ2-2; perhaps TRBD2 as D (7 bases). Germline V gives CDR1 LNHDA, CDR2 SQIVND (reference sequence). V lost 3 bases and J lost 4, with 15 bases in between. The CDR3 runs 16 residues. DNA for the CDR3: TGTGCCAGTAGTATTTTAGGGGGGGCAGGCACCGGGGAGCTGTTTTTT. This sequence encodes CASSILGGAGTGELFF.

This chain joins TRBV29-1 and TRBJ1-1, with 7 bases lining up with TRBD1. This CDR3 comprises 13 residues. V was clipped by 4 bases and J by 4 bases; unmatched bases: 6. Germline V CDR1 and CDR2: SQVTM, ANQGSEA. The CDR3 is CSVAQGKSTEAFF. Here the CDR3 DNA reads TGCAGCGTTGCACAGGGGAAAAGCACTGAAGCTTTCTTT. Drawing the rest from reference TRBV29-1 and TRBJ1-1, the complete variable domain is SAVISQKPSRDICQRGTSLTIQCQVDSQVTMMFWYRQQPGQSLTLIATANQGSEATYESGFVIDKFPISRPNLTFSTLTVSNMSPEDSSIYLCSVAQGKSTEAFFGQGTRLTVV.

The genes are TRBV28 and TRBJ2-7; D ambiguous. The length of the CDR3 is 13 residues. V was trimmed by 8 bases and J by 0 bases, leaving 11 bases between them. The germline V gene encodes CDR1 MDHEN and CDR2 SYDVKM. CDR3 loop: CASWQASSYEQYF. The CDR3 DNA is TGTGCCAGCTGGCAGGCGAGCTCCTACGAGCAGTACTTC.

The genes are TRBV2 and TRBJ2-2; 9 bases agree with TRBD1. The CDR3 length is 16 residues. CDR1 and CDR2 from the germline V gene are SNHLY and FYNNEI. Trimming at V came to 4 bases and at J to 4 bases, leaving 7 bases not matched to a gene. The CDR3 is CASSATGGYSTGELFF. The DNA for the CDR3 is TGTGCCAGCAGTGCCACAGGGGGCTATAGCACCGGGGAGCTGTTTTTT. Full variable domain (rest looked up from reference TRBV2 and TRBJ2-2): EPEVTQTPSHQVTQMGQEVILRCVPISNHLYFYWYRQILGQKVEFLVSFYNNEISEKSEIFDDQFSVERPDGSNFTLKIRSTKLEDSAMYFCASSATGGYSTGELFFGEGSRLTVL.

This clone has only one observation. The chain has TRBV5-1 and TRBJ2-2, with 11 bases fitting TRBD2. The CDR3 has 15 residues. Trimming at V came to 6 bases and at J to 7 bases, leaving 8 bases not matched to a gene. Germline V lookup: CDR1 SGHRS, CDR2 YFSETQ. The CDR3: CASTEVAGGFGELFF. Here the CDR3 DNA reads TGCGCCAGCACCGAAGTAGCGGGGGGGTTCGGGGAGCTGTTTTTT.

The rearrangement joins TRBV21-1 to TRBJ2-2; TRBD1 is taken as the D call from the table, unchecked against the DNA. TRBV21-1 is an annotated pseudogene. The CDR3 is 12 amino acids. CDR3 residues: CASSSPGGELFF. Written as DNA, the CDR3 is TGTGCCAGCAGCTCCCCAGGAGGGGAGCTGTTTTTT.

The chain links TRBV11-3 to TRBJ1-2, with D maybe TRBD1 (5 bases). This CDR3 contains 14 residues. Trimming took 0 bases from V and 5 from J, leaving 10 bases between them. The V gene's germline CDR1 is SGHNT and CDR2 YENEEA. The CDR3 region is CASSLETAKYGYTF. The CDR3, as DNA: TGTGCCAGCAGCTTAGAGACAGCCAAATATGGCTACACCTTC.